Shown below are 9 T cell receptor beta chains from a single sample sequenced in a study of blood T cell repertoires in COVID-19. Using immunoSEQ multiplex PCR, the repertoire was profiled, and TCRdb retains in-frame clones only, with some absent. The sample consists of fewer than 250,000 clones, approximately 89% of them appearing once. Sequencing input: PBMCs or T cells enriched from blood (not recorded which). The receptors stem from a woman aged 25 to 45 who had been exposed to COVID-19.

The J gene is TRBJ2-5, the V gene TRBV4-1, with D possibly being TRBD2 (6 bases). With 1 base removed from V and 2 bases from J, the gap between germline ends came to 14 bases. Per germline, CDR1 MGHRA and CDR2 YSYEKL. There are 16 residues in the CDR3. The CDR3 sequence is CASSQGGGRPQETQYF. CDR3 in DNA: TGCGCCAGCAGCCAAGGAGGAGGGAGGCCGCAAGAGACCCAGTACTTC.

The rearrangement links TRBV7-9 to TRBJ2-7; TRBD1 matches 9 bases. The CDR3 has 16 residues. The V gene's germline CDR1 is SEHNR and CDR2 FQNEAQ (reference sequence). Unmatched junction bases numbered 8, after V lost 2 bases and J lost 3 bases. CDR3 DNA: TGTGCCAGCAGCTTACAAGACAGGGGGTCGCTCTACGAGCAGTACTTC. Amino acids: CASSLQDRGSLYEQYF.

V is TRBV5-4 and J is TRBJ2-7; 11 bases align to TRBD2. V lost 0 bases, J lost 7 bases, and 6 bases stayed unmatched. Germline values: CDR1 SGHNT, CDR2 YYREEE (reference sequence). The CDR3 has 15 amino acids. The CDR3 coding sequence is TGTGCCAGCAGCTTGGGTCTAGCGGGAGGAGGGGAGCAGTACTTC. Translating gives CASSLGLAGGGEQYF.

The chain has TRBV28 and TRBJ1-5, with TRBD1 identical over 8 bases. After removal of 6 bases from V and 5 bases from J, the junction contained 6 bases not matched to a gene. The CDR3 spans 14 residues. Looked up from germline, CDR1 is MDHEN and CDR2 is SYDVKM. CDR3 DNA: TGTGCCAGCAGCCCGCAGGGGGCCTATCAGCCCCAGCATTTT. Its translation is CASSPQGAYQPQHF. The whole variable domain, filled in from reference TRBV28 and TRBJ1-5, reads DVKVTQSSRYLVKRTGEKVFLECVQDMDHENMFWYRQDPGLGLRLIYFSYDVKMKEKGDIPEGYSVSREKKERFSLILESASTNQTSMYLCASSPQGAYQPQHFGDGTRLSIL.

J is TRBJ2-5 and V is TRBV5-4, with 10 nucleotides matching TRBD1. This CDR3 is 17 amino acids long. In germline, CDR1 is SGHNT, CDR2 YYREEE (reference sequence). V gave up 2 bases and J gave up 3 bases; unmatched junction bases: 10. CDR3 bases: TGTGCCAGCAGCTTACAGGGCCGAGGACAGGGGGAAGAGACCCAGTACTTC. Amino acid sequence: CASSLQGRGQGEETQYF.

This chain uses TRBV3-1 (or the pseudogene TRBV3-2) with TRBJ2-7; D is possibly TRBD1 (5 bases). The CDR3 consists of 12 residues. V dropped 4 bases and J dropped 8 bases, with 12 bases sitting between them. Germline V gene data show CDR1 as LGHDT and CDR2 as YNNKEL (reference sequence). CDR3 sequence: CASSLDSYQQYF. The DNA of the CDR3 is TGTGCCAGCAGCCTCGACAGTTACCAGCAGTACTTC.

This sequence joins TRBV19 and TRBJ2-1; D remains ambiguous. Trimming removed 2 bases from V and 3 bases from J, with 11 bases in between. This CDR3 is 15 amino acids long. Looked up from germline, CDR1 is LNHDA and CDR2 is SQIVND (reference sequence). As DNA, the CDR3 is TGTGCCAGTAGTATAAGTAAAGAGAGCTACAATGAGCAGTTCTTC. Residues: CASSISKESYNEQFF.

The rearrangement uses TRBV2 and TRBJ2-3; D might be TRBD2 (5 bases). The CDR3 runs 14 residues. CDR1 is SNHLY, CDR2 FYNNEI, per germline. Trimming cost V 7 bases and J 2 bases, with 13 bases left between them. CDR3 region: CASIASLYTDTQYF. The DNA for the CDR3 is TGTGCCAGCATAGCGAGTTTATACACAGATACGCAGTATTTT.

The chain recombines TRBV29-1 with TRBJ1-4; D is unclear. The V gene lost 8 bases and the J gene lost 8 bases, with 12 bases spanning the gap. Germline CDR1 reads SQVTM; CDR2 reads ANQGSEA. The CDR3 loop spans 11 amino acids. The CDR3 loop is CSTLAGEKLFF. For the CDR3, the DNA is TGCAGCACCCTCGCGGGGGAAAAACTGTTTTTT.